This TCR beta chain was obtained from a study of blood T cell repertoires in COVID-19. Whole-study context: PBMCs, B-cell-depleted T cells, or T cells provided the cDNA or gDNA that made up the material.

Some clones are missing from TCRdb's copy, which holds only in-frame ones; the method was immunoSEQ multiplex PCR. The profile shows around 57,000 clones, 75% to 90% of them singletons. The sample consisted of peripheral blood. The sequence was obtained from a human donor in a cohort sampled during active COVID-19.

The CDR3 loop reads CASSPEPSDRVGGYTF. CDR3 DNA sequence: TGCGCCAGCAGCCCGGAACCCTCGGACAGGGTGGGTGGCTACACCTTC. The chain is built from TRBV5-1 and TRBJ1-2; the match to TRBD1 covers 8 bases. With V trimmed by 4 bases and J by 7 bases, 15 bases remained unmatched. The CDR3 loop spans 16 amino acids. Germline CDR1 is SGHRS and CDR2 is YFSETQ.